Listed below are T cell receptor beta chains from one sample, sequenced in a study of memory CD4+ T cells and cytomegalovirus serostatus. Some clones are missing from TCRdb's copy, which holds only in-frame ones; the method was immunoSEQ multiplex PCR. This sample has about 61,000 clones, with around 82% found just once. The sample taken for sequencing was memory CD4+ T cells from blood. These receptors were collected from an adult in good health and CMV-seronegative. Some clones in this sample may be carry-over from other donors' samples. Each CDR3 is given without its conserved first and last residue. The order of the fields is V gene, CDR3 protein.

v_call: TRBV4-3; cdr3_aa: ASSQDRHEMEF
v_call: TRBV30; cdr3_aa: AWSTTSGRTEQY
v_call: TRBV4-1; cdr3_aa: ASSQRSGATGELF
v_call: TRBV11-2; cdr3_aa: ASSPLGTAYNEQF
v_call: TRBV5-6; cdr3_aa: ASSRPEGYGGSDTQY
v_call: TRBV4-1; cdr3_aa: ASSQGVSDTGELF
v_call: TRBV7-3; cdr3_aa: ASGPGSVGANVLT
v_call: TRBV5-1; cdr3_aa: ASSLIAGGSYEQY
v_call: TRBV5-1; cdr3_aa: ASRRGVGYEQY
v_call: TRBV28; cdr3_aa: ASRQGTSTDTQY
v_call: TRBV10-3; cdr3_aa: AISVHTYSYEQY
v_call: TRBV9; cdr3_aa: ASSGRNDYGYT
v_call: TRBV5-1; cdr3_aa: ASSLDLTGGRNEQF
v_call: TRBV5-6; cdr3_aa: ASSSPTGNTEAF
v_call: TRBV7-2; cdr3_aa: ASSLIDNQPQH
v_call: TRBV5-1; cdr3_aa: ASSLGATEAF
v_call: TRBV7-3; cdr3_aa: ASSLTGGNTEAF
v_call: TRBV20-1; cdr3_aa: SSTSAVEQY
v_call: TRBV5-4; cdr3_aa: ASHGAPPDEKLF
v_call: TRBV5-4; cdr3_aa: ASSFKLAGYNEQF
v_call: TRBV5-1; cdr3_aa: ASKEGGEYRGSGANVLT
v_call: TRBV20-1; cdr3_aa: SAVFRNTIY
v_call: TRBV18; cdr3_aa: ASSPPAGAAYEQY
v_call: TRBV30; cdr3_aa: AWTGGVGDTQY
v_call: TRBV29-1; cdr3_aa: SVRGPETQY
v_call: TRBV7-2; cdr3_aa: ASKGGGGNTEAF
v_call: TRBV6-5; cdr3_aa: ASSYSTFEDYGYT
v_call: TRBV6-1; cdr3_aa: ASSDNRPETQY
v_call: TRBV7-9; cdr3_aa: ASSQEGRTLH
v_call: TRBV5-1; cdr3_aa: ASSLAPPTDTQY
v_call: TRBV6-4; cdr3_aa: ASSDSGGDQPQH
v_call: TRBV30; cdr3_aa: AWSGTSAGLETQY
v_call: TRBV4-3; cdr3_aa: ASSAGQGADTQY
v_call: TRBV18; cdr3_aa: ASSPSDYEQY
v_call: TRBV6-5; cdr3_aa: ASSSPGQANTIY
v_call: TRBV4-3; cdr3_aa: ASSQATSGGSYEQY
v_call: TRBV9; cdr3_aa: ASSVSGSYNEQF
v_call: TRBV27; cdr3_aa: ASSSWDRRGYT
v_call: TRBV7-3; cdr3_aa: ASSLYGTGPYEQY
v_call: TRBV6-5; cdr3_aa: ASSLQGAQPQH
v_call: TRBV30; cdr3_aa: AWSKLNLKTLRPGQKAF
v_call: TRBV18; cdr3_aa: ASSPGTDTQY